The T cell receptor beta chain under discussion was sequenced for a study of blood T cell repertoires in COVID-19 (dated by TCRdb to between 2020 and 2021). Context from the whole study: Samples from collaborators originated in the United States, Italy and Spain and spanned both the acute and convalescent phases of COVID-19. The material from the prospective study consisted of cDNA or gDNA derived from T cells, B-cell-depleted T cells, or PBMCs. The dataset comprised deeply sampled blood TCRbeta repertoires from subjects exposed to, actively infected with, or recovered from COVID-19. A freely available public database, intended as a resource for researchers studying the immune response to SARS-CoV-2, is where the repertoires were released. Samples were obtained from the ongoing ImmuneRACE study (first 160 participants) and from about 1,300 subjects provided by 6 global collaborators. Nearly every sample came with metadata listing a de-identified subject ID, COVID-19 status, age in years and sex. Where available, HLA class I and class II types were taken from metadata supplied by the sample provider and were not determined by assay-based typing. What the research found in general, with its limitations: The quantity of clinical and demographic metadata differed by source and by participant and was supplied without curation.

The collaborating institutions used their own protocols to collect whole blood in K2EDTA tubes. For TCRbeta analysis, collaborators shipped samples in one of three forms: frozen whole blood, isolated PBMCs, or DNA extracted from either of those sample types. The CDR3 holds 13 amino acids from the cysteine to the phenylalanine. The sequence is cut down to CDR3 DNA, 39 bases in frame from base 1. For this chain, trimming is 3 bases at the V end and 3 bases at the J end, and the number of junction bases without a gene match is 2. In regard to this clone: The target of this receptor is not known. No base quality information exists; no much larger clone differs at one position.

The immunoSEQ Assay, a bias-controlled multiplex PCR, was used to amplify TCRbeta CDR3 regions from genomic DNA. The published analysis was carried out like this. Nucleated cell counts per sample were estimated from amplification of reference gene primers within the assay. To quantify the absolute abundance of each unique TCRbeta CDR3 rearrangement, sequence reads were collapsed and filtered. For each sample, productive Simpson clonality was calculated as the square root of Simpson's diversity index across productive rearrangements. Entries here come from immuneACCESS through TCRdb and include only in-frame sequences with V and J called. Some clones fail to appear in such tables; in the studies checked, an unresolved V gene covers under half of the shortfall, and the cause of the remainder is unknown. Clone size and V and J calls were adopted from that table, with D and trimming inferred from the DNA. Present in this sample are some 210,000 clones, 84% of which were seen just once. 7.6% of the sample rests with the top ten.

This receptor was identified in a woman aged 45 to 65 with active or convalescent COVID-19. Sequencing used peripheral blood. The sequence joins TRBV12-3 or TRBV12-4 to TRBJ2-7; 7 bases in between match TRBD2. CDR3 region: CASSFASGYEQYF. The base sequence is TGTGCCAGCAGTTTTGCTAGCGGCTACGAGCAGTACTTC.